This T cell receptor beta chain was documented in a study of shared clonotypes between healthy human individuals. The germline gives CDR1 GTSNPN, CDR2 SVGIG (reference sequence). CDR3 size: 12 residues. Trimming pared 1 base from V and 8 bases from J, leaving 8 bases between. This table comes from immunoSEQ multiplex PCR, and its TCRdb copy is limited to in-frame clones, with some not included. This sample carries hundreds of thousands of clones, around 78% of them seen once, and the ten largest clones take about 12%. To note about this clone: Since a far larger clone is one base different, this is likely a read error. The sample contains more than one DNA sequence encoding this CDR3.

The rearrangement uses TRBV30 and TRBJ1-4; unclear D gene. Material: PBMCs. This clonotype was sampled from a woman in her thirties or forties in good health. Some clones in this sample may be carry-over from other donors' samples. The CDR3 DNA follows: TGTGCCTGGAGTGCCTCCCGGGAAAAACTGTTTTTT. Amino acids: CAWSASREKLFF.